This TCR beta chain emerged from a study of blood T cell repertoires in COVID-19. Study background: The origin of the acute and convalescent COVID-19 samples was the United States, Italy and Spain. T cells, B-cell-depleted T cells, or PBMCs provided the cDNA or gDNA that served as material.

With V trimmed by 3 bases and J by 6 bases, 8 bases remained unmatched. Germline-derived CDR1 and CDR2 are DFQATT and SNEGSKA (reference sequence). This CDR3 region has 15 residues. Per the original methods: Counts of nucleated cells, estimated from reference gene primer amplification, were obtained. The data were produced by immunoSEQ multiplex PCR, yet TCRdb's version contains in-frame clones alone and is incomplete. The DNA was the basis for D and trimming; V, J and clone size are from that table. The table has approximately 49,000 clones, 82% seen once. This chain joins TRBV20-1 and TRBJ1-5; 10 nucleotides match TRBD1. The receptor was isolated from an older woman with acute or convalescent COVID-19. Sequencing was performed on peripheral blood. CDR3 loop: CSASTGTGVGQPQHF. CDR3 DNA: TGCAGTGCTAGTACCGGGACAGGGGTTGGTCAGCCCCAGCATTTT.